This entry lists 26 T cell receptor beta chains sequenced from one sample in a study of OX40 agonist ivuxolimab in advanced cancers. The data were produced by immunoSEQ multiplex PCR, yet TCRdb's version contains in-frame clones alone and is incomplete. Found here are around 38,000 clones, 78% of them singletons; the top ten hold roughly 13%. The source was CD4+ or CD8+ T cells sorted from blood, collected in a trial of the OX40 agonist ivuxolimab. The receptors stem from an adult with an advanced solid tumor such as melanoma, head and neck, liver or kidney cancer.

This clone was recorded a few times. The chain couples TRBV27 to TRBJ2-7; weak D call: TRBD2 (6 bases). This CDR3 is built from 16 residues. Germline CDR1 is MNHEY and CDR2 is SMNVEV (reference sequence). Trimming cost V 4 bases and J 2 bases, with 18 bases left between them. In DNA, the CDR3 is TGTGCCAGCAGTTATCGGCGCGGGGCAGGTGCCTACGAGCAGTACTTC. Encoded protein: CASSYRRGAGAYEQYF.

V and J are TRBV9 and TRBJ2-1, with 8 bases matching TRBD2. The germline CDR1 and CDR2 sequences are SGDLS and YYNGEE. The CDR3 covers 15 residues. The V and J ends lost 4 bases and 4 bases, in that order; junction bases with no gene match: 7. CDR3 protein: CASSPRSGRYNEQFF. DNA for the CDR3: TGTGCCAGCAGCCCCCGCAGCGGGAGATACAATGAGCAGTTCTTC.

This chain joins TRBV6-6 and TRBJ1-1; TRBD1 aligns across 10 bases. CDR1 and CDR2 (germline): MNHNY, SVGAGI (reference sequence). V lost 6 bases and J lost 0; bases outside the gene matches: 7. The CDR3 covers 16 residues. The CDR3 loop reads CASSLGGQGLNTEAFF. Written as DNA, the CDR3 is TGTGCCAGCAGCCTCGGGGGACAGGGGTTGAACACTGAAGCTTTCTTT.

The J gene is TRBJ1-2, the V gene TRBV7-9; D possibly corresponds to TRBD1 (5 bases). Between the trimmed V and J ends, which lost 2 bases and 0 bases, there was a span of 16 bases. Per germline, CDR1 SEHNR and CDR2 FQNEAQ (reference sequence). The CDR3 extends over 17 amino acids. CDR3 DNA: TGTGCCAGCAGCTTATGGTCCGGGGCGCGAACTAACTATGGCTACACCTTC. Its translation: CASSLWSGARTNYGYTF.

The chain links TRBV6-5 to TRBJ2-5; 11 positions agree with TRBD1. The CDR3 covers 15 residues. CDR1 is MNHEY, CDR2 SVGAGI, per germline. V lost 6 bases and J lost 3; bases outside the gene matches: 6. DNA of the CDR3: TGTGCCAGCAGCTCCGGGACAGGGGGTAAAGAGACCCAGTACTTC. Translated: CASSSGTGGKETQYF.

This clone appeared a single time. The chain joins TRBV11-2 to TRBJ2-3; the match to TRBD1 covers 9 bases. The J segment lost 0 bases and the V segment lost 2 bases, leaving 3 bases of the junction unmatched. There are 16 residues in the CDR3. The germline V gene encodes CDR1 SGHAT and CDR2 FQNNGV. This CDR3 is CASSLRDRVSTDTQYF. CDR3 bases: TGTGCCAGCAGCTTAAGGGACAGGGTTAGCACAGATACGCAGTATTTT.

This clone has a handful of counts. The chain has TRBV2 and TRBJ1-6; the D gene is possibly TRBD1 (5 bases). Per the germline V gene, CDR1 is SNHLY and CDR2 is FYNNEI. There are 14 residues in the CDR3. V was trimmed by 8 bases and J by 8 bases, leaving 16 bases between them. The CDR3 protein is CASCGAGTDSPLHF. In DNA, the CDR3 is TGTGCCAGCTGTGGGGCCGGGACGGATTCACCCCTCCACTTT.

By share of the sample, this clone is medium-sized. This sequence joins TRBV30 and TRBJ2-7; D gene unclear. This CDR3 has 11 amino acids. CDR1 is GTSNPN and CDR2 is SVGIG in the germline V gene (reference sequence). Trimming removed 4 bases at V and 3 bases at J, with 7 bases between. The CDR3 nucleotides read TGTGCCTGGATTAGGGACTACGAGCAGTACTTC. It specifies CAWIRDYEQYF.

This chain links TRBV6-5 with TRBJ1-6, with a possible D match to TRBD1 (5 bases). Germline CDR1 reads MNHEY; CDR2 reads SVGAGI. V was clipped by 2 bases and J by 6 bases, with 11 bases between them. The length of the CDR3 is 15 residues. This chain's CDR3 is CASSYGGQFNSPLHF. The CDR3 DNA is TGTGCCAGCAGTTACGGAGGACAATTTAATTCACCCCTCCACTTT.

The chain couples TRBV7-3 to TRBJ2-2, with a tentative D call TRBD2 (6 bases). Germline V CDR1 and CDR2: SGHTA, FQGTGA. The CDR3 runs to 16 residues. V dropped 5 bases and J dropped 2 bases, with 15 bases sitting between them. The CDR3 region has the DNA TGTGCCAGCAGCCCTTCCGGGGGAACCAACACCGGGGAGCTGTTTTTT. This codes for CASSPSGGTNTGELFF.

V is TRBV19 and J is TRBJ1-2; 10 bases map to TRBD1. Losses at the gene ends were 5 bases for V and 6 bases for J; bases not matched to a gene: 12. The V gene's germline CDR1 is LNHDA and CDR2 SQIVND (reference sequence). The CDR3 runs 16 residues. The CDR3 DNA follows: TGTGCCAGTAGTTCAGATGGGACAGGGGCCAGAAATGGCTACACCTTC. As protein: CASSSDGTGARNGYTF. Based on the CDR3 plus reference TRBV19 and TRBJ1-2, the full variable domain is DGGITQSPKYLFRKEGQNVTLSCEQNLNHDAMYWYRQDPGQGLRLIYYSQIVNDFQKGDIAEGYSVSREKKESFPLTVTSAQKNPTAFYLCASSSDGTGARNGYTFGSGTRLTVV.

The V gene is TRBV27, the J gene TRBJ1-2, with a tentative D call TRBD1 (6 bases). The V gene's germline CDR1 is MNHEY and CDR2 SMNVEV (reference sequence). Between the trimmed V and J ends, which lost 2 bases and 6 bases, there was a span of 10 bases. This CDR3 region has 13 residues. For the CDR3, the DNA is TGTGCCAGCAGTTTAATCAGGGGAGATGGCTACACCTTC. It encodes CASSLIRGDGYTF.

V and J are TRBV14 and TRBJ2-1, with 15 bases aligning to TRBD2. CDR1 is SGHDN, CDR2 FVKESK, per germline. The J segment lost 10 bases and the V segment lost 2 bases, leaving 6 bases of the junction unmatched. The CDR3 covers 16 residues. This chain's CDR3 is CASSQRGLAGGSEQFF. CDR3 DNA sequence: TGTGCCAGCAGCCAACGAGGACTAGCGGGGGGGTCGGAGCAGTTCTTC. The full variable domain, in which reference TRBV14 and TRBJ2-1 provide the parts outside the CDR3, is EAGVTQFPSHSVIEKGQTVTLRCDPISGHDNLYWYRRVMGKEIKFLLHFVKESKQDESGMPNNRFLAERTGGTYSTLKVQPAELEDSGVYFCASSQRGLAGGSEQFFGPGTRLTVL.

This chain uses TRBV28 with TRBJ2-7; TRBD1 is a possible D gene (5 bases). Germline CDR1 reads MDHEN; CDR2 reads SYDVKM. Trimming left V 3 bases short and J 3 bases short, with 12 bases between. The CDR3 loop spans 14 amino acids. This chain's CDR3 is CASSFFDRGYEQYF. The CDR3 nucleotides are TGTGCCAGCAGTTTTTTTGATAGGGGCTACGAGCAGTACTTC. Full variable domain (remainder filled in from reference TRBV28 and TRBJ2-7): DVKVTQSSRYLVKRTGEKVFLECVQDMDHENMFWYRQDPGLGLRLIYFSYDVKMKEKGDIPEGYSVSREKKERFSLILESASTNQTSMYLCASSFFDRGYEQYFGPGTRLTVT.

The rearrangement joins TRBV6-5 to TRBJ1-1; D call uncertain. CDR3 size: 14 residues. From germline, CDR1 is MNHEY and CDR2 SVGAGI. V was cut by 4 bases and J by 0 bases, with 9 bases left in between. The CDR3, as DNA: TGTGCCAGCAGTTCCCCTTCCCTGAACACTGAAGCTTTCTTT. Encoded protein: CASSSPSLNTEAFF.

The chain couples TRBV19 to TRBJ2-7; TRBD2 matches at 7 bases. There are 14 residues in the CDR3. Per the germline V gene, CDR1 is LNHDA and CDR2 is SQIVND (reference sequence). With 2 bases clipped from V and 4 bases from J, the junction kept 5 bases outside the gene matches. CDR3 region: CASSITGGIYEQYF. DNA of the CDR3: TGTGCCAGTAGTATAACGGGAGGAATATACGAGCAGTACTTC.

This clone occurred a few times. J is TRBJ2-7 and V is TRBV18; D is ambiguous. This CDR3 is built from 13 residues. Germline CDR1 reads KGHSH; CDR2 reads LQKENI. Trimming stripped 2 bases from V and 1 base from J, with 6 bases between. The CDR3 DNA reads TGTGCCAGCTCACCAGCGCAATCCTACGAGCAGTACTTC. Its translation is CASSPAQSYEQYF.

This sequence joins TRBV7-9 and TRBJ2-1, with 7 bases matching TRBD1. The trim removed 5 bases at V and 8 bases at J, leaving 6 bases unmatched. CDR1 and CDR2 (germline): SEHNR, FQNEAQ (reference sequence). The CDR3 runs 13 residues. This chain's CDR3 is CASSTTGRDEQFF. Written as DNA, the CDR3 is TGTGCCAGCAGCACGACAGGGAGAGATGAGCAGTTCTTC.

V and J are TRBV10-3 and TRBJ2-3, with 10 bases matching TRBD2. This CDR3 region has 14 residues. The V gene's germline CDR1 is ENHRY and CDR2 SYGVKD. V lost 8 bases, J lost 6 bases, and 8 bases stayed unmatched. CDR3 nucleotide sequence: TGTGCCATCTCTCCGAGCGGGAGGGATGATACGCAGTATTTT. Protein: CAISPSGRDDTQYF.

This chain connects TRBV5-1 to TRBJ1-5; the D gene is possibly TRBD1 (6 bases). The germline V and J ends were trimmed by 8 bases and 5 bases, with 11 bases remaining between them. The germline V gene encodes CDR1 SGHRS and CDR2 YFSETQ. The CDR3 spans 12 residues. The CDR3 loop reads CASPGADQPQHF. DNA of the CDR3: TGCGCCAGTCCAGGGGCTGATCAGCCCCAGCATTTT.

The chain combines TRBV11-2 with TRBJ2-7, with D uncertain. V lost 7 bases, J lost 4 bases, and 8 bases lay in between. The CDR3 runs to 11 residues. CDR1 is SGHAT and CDR2 is FQNNGV in the germline V gene. CDR3 residues: CASKLTYEQYF. The CDR3 DNA is TGTGCCAGCAAATTAACGTACGAGCAGTACTTC.

Within the sample, this clone is medium-sized. The chain carries TRBV5-1 and TRBJ1-5; D gene uncertain. Germline-derived CDR1 and CDR2 are SGHRS and YFSETQ. The CDR3 consists of 15 residues. Trimming removed 0 bases at V and 2 bases at J, with 9 bases between. CDR3 coding DNA: TGCGCCAGCAGCTTGGCCGTGGGCGGCAATCAGCCCCAGCATTTT. Translating gives CASSLAVGGNQPQHF.

This clone was observed a few times. The chain is built from TRBV6-1 and TRBJ2-4; TRBD2 is a possible D gene (5 bases). In germline, CDR1 is MNHNS, CDR2 SASEGT. This CDR3 has 15 residues. V dropped 6 bases and J dropped 4 bases, with 16 bases sitting between them. CDR3 in amino acids: CASRSAAGLKNIQYF. The CDR3 DNA reads as TGTGCCAGCAGGTCGGCTGCGGGTCTTAAAAACATTCAGTACTTC.

This clone came up once. This chain uses TRBV4-1 with TRBJ1-4, with D uncertain. The CDR3 consists of 16 residues. The V and J ends lost 4 bases and 2 bases respectively, with 14 bases between them. Germline-derived CDR1 and CDR2 are MGHRA and YSYEKL. CDR3 amino acids: CASSRAQDGTNEKLFF. The CDR3, as DNA: TGCGCCAGCAGCCGGGCCCAGGATGGGACTAATGAAAAACTGTTTTTT.

The rearrangement links TRBV6-1 to TRBJ2-2, with D tentatively TRBD1 or TRBD2 (5 bases each). Germline values: CDR1 MNHNS, CDR2 SASEGT. Between the trimmed V and J ends, which lost 3 bases and 0 bases, there was a span of 8 bases. The CDR3 is 15 residues long. The CDR3 spells CASSEGRSNTGELFF. The DNA for the CDR3 is TGTGCCAGCAGTGAGGGACGTTCGAACACCGGGGAGCTGTTTTTT.

Only a few counts were recorded for this clone. This chain uses TRBV5-4 with TRBJ2-3; D remains unclear. Germline V gene data show CDR1 as SGHNT and CDR2 as YYREEE (reference sequence). V lost 3 bases and J 4 bases, leaving 24 bases between the germline ends. CDR3 length: 18 residues. Here the CDR3 DNA reads TGTGCCAGCAGCTCCGCCATTGGTGGAGATTTGGTGGCAGATACGCAGTATTTT. Translating it yields CASSSAIGGDLVADTQYF.